This TCR beta chain was recorded in a study of blood T cell repertoires in COVID-19. Here immunoSEQ multiplex PCR was the method, and the copy in TCRdb shows in-frame clones only, minus some. The table has roughly 120,000 clones, around three quarters seen once; the top ten hold roughly 5.6%. This receptor was identified in a man between 65 and 80 years old with acute or convalescent COVID-19. What was sequenced was peripheral blood.

The CDR3 reads CASSVGGNYGYTF. The CDR3 coding sequence is TGTGCCAGCAGCGTCGGGGGTAACTATGGCTACACCTTC. The J gene is TRBJ1-2, the V gene TRBV9; tentative D call: TRBD1 (5 bases). Germline V gene sequence: CDR1 SGDLS, CDR2 YYNGEE. The V end lost 2 bases, the J end lost 1 base, and 6 bases lay between the germline ends. This CDR3 spans 13 amino acids.